Listed below are T cell receptor beta chains from one sample, sequenced in a study of long-term antiretroviral therapy in people with HIV. Profiled with immunoSEQ multiplex PCR; TCRdb holds only in-frame clones, not every one. The repertoire consists of some 23,000 clones, with 65% to 80% occurring once and the leading ten covering around 4.8%. The sequencing here drew on unsorted PBMCs, taken 0.5 years after starting antiretroviral therapy. These receptors originate from a woman between 40 and 55 years old with HIV. The CDR3 runs from the conserved cysteine through the conserved F or W. D genes are given only for firm matches.

J: TRBJ1-1
D: .
V: TRBV5-1
CDR3: CASSLGVGLNTEAFF

J: TRBJ2-7
D: .
V: TRBV5-1
CDR3: CASSDPDGSYEQYF

J: TRBJ2-3
D: .
V: TRBV2
CDR3: CASKSAGAHTDTQYF

J: TRBJ2-5
D: TRBD2
V: TRBV27
CDR3: CASSPRGSGGEETQYF

J: TRBJ2-7
D: .
V: TRBV4-1
CDR3: CASSKGQGPSYEQYF

J: TRBJ2-1
D: .
V: TRBV2
CDR3: CASSDTTYNEQFF

J: TRBJ2-4
D: .
V: TRBV7-2
CDR3: CASSLAGTAKNIQYF

J: TRBJ2-7
D: .
V: TRBV15
CDR3: CATTPSPTAYEQYF

J: TRBJ1-2
D: .
V: TRBV20-1
CDR3: CSASLVLGYTF

J: TRBJ1-2
D: .
V: TRBV5-6
CDR3: CASSSWIQGGGYTF

J: TRBJ2-7
D: TRBD1
V: TRBV5-4
CDR3: CASSLRGGSYEQYF

J: TRBJ2-7
D: TRBD1
V: TRBV7-2
CDR3: CASSFRQGGLEQYF

J: TRBJ1-1
D: .
V: TRBV28
CDR3: CASSSPEVSLAFF

J: TRBJ1-2
D: .
V: TRBV10-3
CDR3: CAISERGTAYGYTF

J: TRBJ1-1
D: .
V: TRBV5-1
CDR3: CASSLGASANTEAFF

J: TRBJ2-7
D: .
V: TRBV18
CDR3: CASSPNSYEQYF

J: TRBJ1-5
D: .
V: TRBV7-2
CDR3: CASSLASTGYQPQHF

J: TRBJ1-5
D: .
V: TRBV4-1
CDR3: CASSQDFRGGQPQHF

J: TRBJ2-7
D: TRBD2
V: TRBV7-4
CDR3: CASSLGVSPSGVGEQYF

J: TRBJ2-7
D: .
V: TRBV14
CDR3: CASSLDGYEQYF

J: TRBJ2-7
D: .
V: TRBV6-5
CDR3: CASSYGEGYYEQYF

J: TRBJ1-1
D: .
V: TRBV15
CDR3: CATSRILGTEAFF

J: TRBJ2-4
D: .
V: TRBV30
CDR3: CAWSGWTVGKNIQYF

J: TRBJ1-1
D: .
V: TRBV19
CDR3: CASSIRVSPVNTEAFF

J: TRBJ1-1
D: .
V: TRBV7-2
CDR3: CASSLSGGIMNTEAFF

J: TRBJ2-7
D: TRBD1
V: TRBV7-3
CDR3: CASSTVGTGYYEQYF

J: TRBJ1-1
D: .
V: TRBV7-9
CDR3: CASSLAGGNPEAFF

J: TRBJ1-1
D: .
V: TRBV4-2
CDR3: CASSQRDMNTEAFF

J: TRBJ2-7
D: TRBD2
V: TRBV7-6
CDR3: CASSLTVAGGPHEQYF

J: TRBJ2-5
D: TRBD2
V: TRBV9
CDR3: CASSVVRGGEETQYF

J: TRBJ2-6
D: .
V: TRBV4-1
CDR3: CASSSNRFRGANVLTF

J: TRBJ2-3
D: .
V: TRBV7-9
CDR3: CASSLARPQTQYF

J: TRBJ2-7
D: .
V: TRBV9
CDR3: CASSEGTPGLGEQYF

J: TRBJ2-7
D: .
V: TRBV19
CDR3: CASSNDQGSYEQYF